This T cell receptor beta chain stems from a study of molecular identifiers for immune sequencing clone quantification. Study results and caveats: Investigators reportedly could detect spiked Jurkat TCR RNA from one cell among approximately 1.1 million naive cells.

This CDR3 spans 14 amino acids. Germline V gene lookup returns CDR1 MGHRA and CDR2 YSYEKL. Trimming shortened V by 0 bases and J by 6 bases, and 9 bases separated the two germline ends. Of note for this clonotype: As yet, its antigen is unknown. Given a much more abundant clone one base away, this may be a read error.

TCRdb used MiXCR to reprocess the PCR reads, holding one entry per CDR3 protein. The sample has approximately 20,000 distinct CDR3 sequences, 20% to 25% seen once. This chain joins TRBV4-1 and TRBJ2-1; no definite D call. The sequence derives from a human donor in good health. Some libraries in this study had Jurkat cell RNA spiked in. Sequenced material: naive CD8+ T cells from blood, with Jurkat cell RNA spiked in. Subset: FACS-sorted CD8+CD4-CCR7+CD45RA+ naive T cells. CDR3 protein: CASSQEPAFNEQFF. DNA of the CDR3: TGCGCCAGCAGCCAAGAGCCAGCTTTCAATGAGCAGTTCTTC.